A single sample is the source of the 14 T cell receptor beta chains below, sequenced in a study of T cells in narcolepsy. Sequencing used immunoSEQ multiplex PCR; TCRdb keeps in-frame clones, though not all of them. This table has some 20,000 clones, about four fifths appearing once. The specimen sequenced was memory (CD45RA-) CD4+ T cells from blood. These TCRs come from a human donor in good health.

V is TRBV29-1 and J is TRBJ2-5, with 8 bases aligning to TRBD2. V was pared by 5 bases and J by 8 bases, with 7 bases of the junction left unmatched. CDR1 and CDR2 from the germline V gene are SQVTM and ANQGSEA. CDR3 length: 12 residues. The CDR3, as DNA: TGCAGCGTTCGAGCGGGGGAGGGTACCCAGTACTTC. Translated: CSVRAGEGTQYF. The full variable domain, completed using reference TRBV29-1 and TRBJ2-5, is SAVISQKPSRDICQRGTSLTIQCQVDSQVTMMFWYRQQPGQSLTLIATANQGSEATYESGFVIDKFPISRPNLTFSTLTVSNMSPEDSSIYLCSVRAGEGTQYFGPGTRLLVL.

The CDR3 is CSFREGSLYF. In DNA form, the CDR3 reads TGCAGTTTTCGGGAGGGCAGCCTTTACTTC. The rearrangement joins TRBV20-1 to TRBJ2-5, with 8 bases fitting TRBD2. The CDR3 extends over 10 amino acids. Losses at the gene ends were 8 bases for V and 14 bases for J; bases not matched to a gene: 10. Germline V lookup: CDR1 DFQATT, CDR2 SNEGSKA (reference sequence).

This clone has a handful of counts. This chain joins TRBV19 and TRBJ1-3; tentative D call: TRBD1 (5 bases). Germline CDR1 is LNHDA and CDR2 is SQIVND (reference sequence). This CDR3 region has 15 residues. V lost 4 bases, J lost 0 bases, and 10 bases lay in between. Written as DNA, the CDR3 is TGTGCCAGTAGTACATACAGGAGCTCTGGAAACACCATATATTTT. It specifies CASSTYRSSGNTIYF.

The V and J genes are TRBV4-2 and TRBJ2-7; no definite D call. The V end lost 0 bases, the J end lost 3 bases, and 6 bases lay between the germline ends. This CDR3 has 13 residues. The germline V gene has CDR1 LGHNA and CDR2 YNFKEQ. Here the CDR3 DNA reads TGTGCCAGCAGCCAAGATCGTGACTACGAGCAGTACTTC. It specifies CASSQDRDYEQYF.

This chain links TRBV9 with TRBJ2-7; the D is unclear. The germline gives CDR1 SGDLS, CDR2 YYNGEE. The germline V and J ends were trimmed by 3 bases and 0 bases, with 10 bases remaining between them. The CDR3 spans 14 residues. The CDR3 protein is CASSAGPSSYEQYF. The CDR3 bases are TGTGCCAGCAGCGCCGGACCGTCCTCCTACGAGCAGTACTTC.

The J gene is TRBJ1-1, the V gene TRBV6-1, with 7 bases that match TRBD1. The CDR3 totals 16 residues. After removal of 4 bases from V and 1 base from J, the junction contained 9 bases not matched to a gene. Per germline, CDR1 MNHNS and CDR2 SASEGT. The CDR3 here is CASSAGGAGRNTEAFF. The CDR3 DNA follows: TGTGCCAGCAGTGCAGGGGGAGCCGGGAGGAACACTGAAGCTTTCTTT.

The V and J genes are TRBV30 and TRBJ1-2, with TRBD1 identical over 10 bases. Germline V gene lookup returns CDR1 GTSNPN and CDR2 SVGIG (reference sequence). The CDR3 spans 14 residues. The trim removed 5 bases at V and 7 bases at J, leaving 10 bases unmatched. The DNA for the CDR3 is TGTGCCTGGGTGACAGGGGGCCCCTTTAGTGGCTACACCTTC. Its translation is CAWVTGGPFSGYTF. Looking up the rest from reference TRBV30 and TRBJ1-2 gives the full variable domain: SQTIHQWPATLVQPVGSPLSLECTVEGTSNPNLYWYRQAAGRGLQLLFYSVGIGQISSEVPQNLSASRPQDRQFILSSKKLLLSDSGFYLCAWVTGGPFSGYTFGSGTRLTVV.

The CDR3: CASSLGVSRTFPSGNTIYF. DNA of the CDR3: TGTGCCAGCAGCTTGGGGGTGTCTAGGACTTTTCCCTCTGGAAACACCATATATTTT. The chain is built from TRBV5-6 and TRBJ1-3; no clear D. Germline values: CDR1 SGHDT, CDR2 YYEEEE. This CDR3 is 19 amino acids long. The germline V and J ends were trimmed by 0 bases and 0 bases, with 19 bases remaining between them. Together with reference TRBV5-6 and TRBJ1-3, the CDR3 gives the full variable domain: DAGVTQSPTHLIKTRGQQVTLRCSPKSGHDTVSWYQQALGQGPQFIFQYYEEEERQRGNFPDRFSGHQFPNYSSELNVNALLLGDSALYLCASSLGVSRTFPSGNTIYFGEGSWLTVV.

The V gene is TRBV25-1, the J gene TRBJ1-2; TRBD1 is a possible D gene (5 bases). V shed 0 bases and J shed 7 bases, with 9 bases lying between them. Germline V CDR1 and CDR2: MGHDK, SYGVNS. The CDR3 runs to 13 residues. As DNA, the CDR3 is TGTGCCAGCAGTGAATATCAGCAGGGTGGCTACACCTTC. Translated: CASSEYQQGGYTF.

This clone has only one observation. The chain carries TRBV30 and TRBJ1-3; D remains ambiguous. The germline V and J ends were trimmed by 3 bases and 3 bases, with 9 bases remaining between them. The V gene's germline CDR1 is GTSNPN and CDR2 SVGIG (reference sequence). This CDR3 comprises 13 residues. The CDR3 spells CAWSPIGGNTIYF. In nucleotides, the CDR3 is TGTGCCTGGAGCCCCATCGGTGGAAACACCATATATTTT. The whole variable domain, filled in from reference TRBV30 and TRBJ1-3, reads SQTIHQWPATLVQPVGSPLSLECTVEGTSNPNLYWYRQAAGRGLQLLFYSVGIGQISSEVPQNLSASRPQDRQFILSSKKLLLSDSGFYLCAWSPIGGNTIYFGEGSWLTVV.

This clone was seen only a few times. The V gene is TRBV2, the J gene TRBJ1-4, with a tentative D call TRBD1 (6 bases). Between the trimmed V and J ends, which lost 7 bases and 0 bases, there was a span of 18 bases. This CDR3 has 17 residues. Germline V lookup: CDR1 SNHLY, CDR2 FYNNEI. CDR3 region: CASIRGPVSATNEKLFF. The DNA for the CDR3 is TGTGCCAGCATCCGGGGGCCAGTAAGTGCAACTAATGAAAAACTGTTTTTT.

This chain links TRBV5-7 with TRBJ2-2; no reliable D call. TRBV5-7 is marked as an open reading frame, function uncertain. This CDR3 comprises 12 residues. Trimming left V 6 bases short and J 8 bases short, with 11 bases between. Here the CDR3 DNA reads TGTGCCAGCAACCGAGACCCGGGGGAGCTGTTTTTT. It is translated as CASNRDPGELFF.

The gene calls are TRBV9 and TRBJ2-7; no clear D gene. This CDR3 is built from 11 residues. Trimming shortened V by 7 bases and J by 5 bases, and 10 bases separated the two germline ends. Germline CDR1 and CDR2: SGDLS and YYNGEE. CDR3: CASSLVHEQYF. The CDR3 DNA is TGTGCCAGCTCGCTAGTTCACGAGCAGTACTTC.

The CDR3 loop is CASSLGGQGNTEAFF. The DNA for the CDR3 is TGTGCCAGCAGCTTAGGTGGACAGGGGAACACTGAAGCTTTCTTT. The rearrangement uses TRBV7-2 and TRBJ1-1; 8 positions agree with TRBD1. The V gene's germline CDR1 is SGHTA and CDR2 FQGNSA. Germline trimming cut 1 base from V and 1 base from J; bases unmatched to any gene: 2. This CDR3 is built from 15 residues.